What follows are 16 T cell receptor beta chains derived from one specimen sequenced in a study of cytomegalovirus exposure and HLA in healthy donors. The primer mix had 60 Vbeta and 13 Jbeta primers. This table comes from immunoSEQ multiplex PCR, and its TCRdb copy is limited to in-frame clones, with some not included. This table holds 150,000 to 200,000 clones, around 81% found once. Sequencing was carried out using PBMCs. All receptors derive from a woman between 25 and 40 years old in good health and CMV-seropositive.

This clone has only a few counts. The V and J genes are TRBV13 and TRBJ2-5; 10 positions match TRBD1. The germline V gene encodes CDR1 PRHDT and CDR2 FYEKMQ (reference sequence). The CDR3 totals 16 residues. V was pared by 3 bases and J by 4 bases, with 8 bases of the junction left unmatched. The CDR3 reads CASSFRTGGFRETQYF. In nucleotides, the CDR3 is TGTGCCAGCAGCTTTCGGACAGGGGGATTCCGAGAGACCCAGTACTTC.

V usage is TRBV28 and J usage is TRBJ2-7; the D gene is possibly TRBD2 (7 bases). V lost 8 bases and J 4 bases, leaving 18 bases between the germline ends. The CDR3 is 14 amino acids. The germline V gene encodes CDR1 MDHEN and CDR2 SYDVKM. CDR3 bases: TGTGCCAGCGGGGAAGGGGGGGCAGGGTACGAGCAGTACTTC. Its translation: CASGEGGAGYEQYF.

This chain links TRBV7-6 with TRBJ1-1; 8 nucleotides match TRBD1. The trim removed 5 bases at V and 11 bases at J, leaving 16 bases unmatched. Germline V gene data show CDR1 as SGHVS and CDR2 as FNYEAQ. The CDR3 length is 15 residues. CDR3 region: CASSLGPGGDVGAFF. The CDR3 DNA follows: TGTGCCAGCAGCCTAGGGCCAGGGGGCGACGTGGGCGCTTTCTTT.

CDR3 in amino acids: CASSSTPGITQYF. CDR3 bases: TGCGCCAGCTCTTCTACTCCAGGGATTACGCAGTATTTT. This chain uses TRBV10-2 with TRBJ2-3; a weak D match, TRBD1 (5 bases). Germline CDR1 WSHSY, CDR2 SAAADI. The CDR3 extends over 13 amino acids. The V and J ends lost 8 bases and 8 bases respectively, with 17 bases between them.

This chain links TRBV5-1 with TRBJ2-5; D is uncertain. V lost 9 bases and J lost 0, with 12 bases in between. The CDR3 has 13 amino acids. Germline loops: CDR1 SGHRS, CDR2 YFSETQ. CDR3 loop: CATSDQYQETQYF. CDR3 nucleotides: TGCGCCACAAGCGACCAGTACCAAGAGACCCAGTACTTC.

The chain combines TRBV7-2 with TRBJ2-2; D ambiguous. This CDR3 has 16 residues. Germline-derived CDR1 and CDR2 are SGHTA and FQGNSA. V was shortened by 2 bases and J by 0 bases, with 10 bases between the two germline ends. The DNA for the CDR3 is TGTGCCAGCAGCTTACAGGCAGGAACGAACACCGGGGAGCTGTTTTTT. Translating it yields CASSLQAGTNTGELFF.

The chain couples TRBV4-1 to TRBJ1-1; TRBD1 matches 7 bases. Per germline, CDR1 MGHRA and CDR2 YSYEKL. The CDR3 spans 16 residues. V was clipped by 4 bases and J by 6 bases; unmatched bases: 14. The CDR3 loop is CASSRDNTGQLSEAFF. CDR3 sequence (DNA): TGCGCCAGCAGCCGTGATAATACGGGACAGCTTTCTGAAGCTTTCTTT.

CDR3 in amino acids: CATSRDSGGARNIQYF. CDR3 coding DNA: TGTGCCACCAGCAGAGATAGCGGGGGGGCCCGAAACATTCAGTACTTC. The chain uses TRBV15 and TRBJ2-4; 11 bases fit TRBD2. Germline V gene sequence: CDR1 LNHNV, CDR2 YYDKDF (reference sequence). CDR3 size: 16 residues. The ends lost 0 bases at V and 6 bases at J; junction bases unmatched: 4.

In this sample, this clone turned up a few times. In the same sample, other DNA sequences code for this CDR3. CDR3 bases: TGTGCCAGCAGTTACTCGAGCAACACTGAAGCTTTCTTT. Protein sequence: CASSYSSNTEAFF. The rearrangement uses TRBV6-6 and TRBJ1-1; no clear D. In germline, CDR1 is MNHNY, CDR2 SVGAGI (reference sequence). This CDR3 has 13 residues. The V gene lost 0 bases and the J gene lost 2 bases, with 4 bases spanning the gap.

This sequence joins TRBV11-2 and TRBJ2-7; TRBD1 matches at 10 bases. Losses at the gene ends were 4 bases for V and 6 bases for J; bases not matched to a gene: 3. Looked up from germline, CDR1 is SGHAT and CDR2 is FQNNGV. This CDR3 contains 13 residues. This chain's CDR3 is CASSSGQGLEQYF. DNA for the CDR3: TGTGCCAGCAGCTCGGGACAGGGGCTCGAGCAGTACTTC.

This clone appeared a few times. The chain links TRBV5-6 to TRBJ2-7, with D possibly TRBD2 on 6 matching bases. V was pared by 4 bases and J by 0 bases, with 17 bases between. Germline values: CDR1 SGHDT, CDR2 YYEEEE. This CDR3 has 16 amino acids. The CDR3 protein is CASSAAAGDFSYEQYF. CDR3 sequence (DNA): TGTGCCAGCAGCGCTGCAGCCGGGGACTTCTCCTACGAGCAGTACTTC. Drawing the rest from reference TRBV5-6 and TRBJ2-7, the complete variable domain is DAGVTQSPTHLIKTRGQQVTLRCSPKSGHDTVSWYQQALGQGPQFIFQYYEEEERQRGNFPDRFSGHQFPNYSSELNVNALLLGDSALYLCASSAAAGDFSYEQYFGPGTRLTVT.

In DNA, the CDR3 is TGTGCCAGCTCACTTCGGACTAGCGGGGCTTACAATGAGCAGTTCTTC. Amino acids: CASSLRTSGAYNEQFF. The V and J genes are TRBV18 and TRBJ2-1; 12 bases match TRBD2. CDR3 size: 16 residues. Germline lookup yields CDR1 KGHSH and CDR2 LQKENI. V trimming: 4 bases; J trimming: 4 bases; junction bases outside the gene matches: 5.

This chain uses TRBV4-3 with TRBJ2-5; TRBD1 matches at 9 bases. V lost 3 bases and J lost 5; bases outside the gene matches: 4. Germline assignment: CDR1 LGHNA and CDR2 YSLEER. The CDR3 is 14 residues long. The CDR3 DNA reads TGCGCCAGCAGCCAGGGACAGGGAGAGGAGACCCAGTACTTC. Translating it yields CASSQGQGEETQYF.

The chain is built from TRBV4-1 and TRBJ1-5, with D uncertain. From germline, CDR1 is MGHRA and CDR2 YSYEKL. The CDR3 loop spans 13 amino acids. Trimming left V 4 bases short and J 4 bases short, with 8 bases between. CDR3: CASSLFVNQPQHF. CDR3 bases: TGCGCCAGCAGCCTTTTCGTTAATCAGCCCCAGCATTTT.

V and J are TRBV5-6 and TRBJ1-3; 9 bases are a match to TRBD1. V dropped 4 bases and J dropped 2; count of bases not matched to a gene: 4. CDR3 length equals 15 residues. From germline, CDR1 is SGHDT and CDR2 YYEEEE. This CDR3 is CASSPDRGTGNTIYF. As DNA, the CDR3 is TGTGCCAGCAGCCCCGACAGGGGGACTGGAAACACCATATATTTT.

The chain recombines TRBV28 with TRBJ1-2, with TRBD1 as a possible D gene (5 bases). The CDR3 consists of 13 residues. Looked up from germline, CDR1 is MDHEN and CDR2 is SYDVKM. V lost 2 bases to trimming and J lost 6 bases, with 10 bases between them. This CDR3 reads CASSLDSEDGYTF. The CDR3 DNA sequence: TGTGCCAGCAGTTTAGACAGCGAGGATGGCTACACCTTC.